Each of the 9 T cell receptor beta chains below was sequenced from the same sample in a study of T cell changes during pregnancy in multiple sclerosis. The assay was immunoSEQ multiplex PCR, and TCRdb's table has in-frame clones only and misses some. The sample holds approximately 100,000 clones; roughly nine tenths are singletons and the top ten take 3% to 3.5%. Specimen: peripheral blood, collected after pregnancy. Source of these receptors: a female donor with multiple sclerosis, enrolled in a pregnancy study.

As regards this clone: The germline gene is not matched at one end of the junction; a read error may be the cause. This sequence joins TRBV4-2 and TRBJ1-6; D uncertain. The germline V gene encodes CDR1 LGHNA and CDR2 YNFKEQ. The CDR3 runs 16 residues. The CDR3 DNA follows: TGTGCCAGCAGCCAAGATAGGAACAGCTATAGTTCACCCCTCCACTTT. Protein sequence: CASSQDRNSYSSPLHF.

Only one count was recorded for this clone. V and J are TRBV15 and TRBJ2-3, with D possibly matching TRBD1 (6 bases). Germline V gene sequence: CDR1 LNHNV, CDR2 YYDKDF (reference sequence). This CDR3 has 14 residues. V gave up 3 bases and J gave up 5 bases, with 12 bases separating them. In nucleotides, the CDR3 is TGTGCCACCAGCAGGGACATAGGGGGAGATACGCAGTATTTT. Protein sequence: CATSRDIGGDTQYF.

The CDR3 DNA follows: TGTGCCAGCAGCTTGACAGGGGGCACCGGGGAGCTGTTTTTT. It translates to CASSLTGGTGELFF. The rearrangement links TRBV7-6 to TRBJ2-2, with TRBD1 matching 9 bases. CDR3 length equals 14 residues. Germline V gene sequence: CDR1 SGHVS, CDR2 FNYEAQ. V gave up 3 bases and J gave up 4 bases; unmatched junction bases: 0.

V is TRBV9 and J is TRBJ2-5; unclear D gene. In germline, CDR1 is SGDLS, CDR2 YYNGEE. This CDR3 is built from 12 residues. V lost 2 bases and J lost 4, with 6 bases in between. The chain's CDR3 is CASSVNLETQYF. In DNA form, the CDR3 reads TGTGCCAGCAGCGTTAATCTAGAGACCCAGTACTTC.

This chain uses TRBV5-4 with TRBJ1-1; 7 positions agree with TRBD1. The CDR3 length is 15 residues. The junction had 5 bases not matched to a gene; V was cut back by 2 bases and J by 1 base. Germline CDR1 reads SGHNT; CDR2 reads YYREEE (reference sequence). The CDR3 reads CASSLPTGSNTEAFF. CDR3 DNA sequence: TGTGCCAGCAGCTTACCGACAGGGTCGAACACTGAAGCTTTCTTT. Looking up the rest from reference TRBV5-4 and TRBJ1-1 gives the full variable domain: ETGVTQSPTHLIKTRGQQVTLRCSSQSGHNTVSWYQQALGQGPQFIFQYYREEENGRGNFPPRFSGLQFPNYSSELNVNALELDDSALYLCASSLPTGSNTEAFFGQGTRLTVV.

The J gene is TRBJ1-1, the V gene TRBV6-1; D ambiguous. Trimming left V 3 bases short and J 0 bases short, with 14 bases between. Germline lookup yields CDR1 MNHNS and CDR2 SASEGT. This CDR3 contains 16 residues. The CDR3 sequence: CASSDRIFTMNTEAFF. CDR3 in DNA: TGTGCCAGCAGTGACCGGATTTTTACTATGAACACTGAAGCTTTCTTT.

V gene TRBV27 combines with J gene TRBJ1-2, with D perhaps matching TRBD1 (6 bases). V lost 5 bases, J lost 5 bases, and 15 bases lay in between. This CDR3 contains 14 residues. Per germline, CDR1 MNHEY and CDR2 SMNVEV (reference sequence). CDR3 bases: TGTGCCAGCAGTGCCCTGGGGGCGCAGTATGGCTACACCTTC. Translated: CASSALGAQYGYTF.

This chain joins TRBV9 and TRBJ1-5, with D possibly matching TRBD1 (5 bases). Looked up from germline, CDR1 is SGDLS and CDR2 is YYNGEE. Trimming cost V 0 bases and J 3 bases, with 10 bases left between them. The CDR3 extends over 15 amino acids. The CDR3 is CASSVAAGVNQPQHF. The CDR3 DNA reads as TGTGCCAGCAGCGTAGCAGCGGGGGTCAATCAGCCCCAGCATTTT.

V is TRBV13 and J is TRBJ2-3, with D tentatively TRBD1 (6 bases). The CDR3 covers 13 residues. CDR1 and CDR2 from the germline V gene are PRHDT and FYEKMQ (reference sequence). The V gene lost 5 bases and the J gene lost 6 bases, with 12 bases spanning the gap. CDR3 residues: CASSPGRGDTQYF. For the CDR3, the DNA is TGTGCCAGCAGCCCCGGAAGGGGGGATACGCAGTATTTT.